Listed below are T cell receptor beta chains from one sample, sequenced in a study of shared clonotypes between healthy human individuals. The table came from immunoSEQ multiplex PCR; TCRdb's copy has only in-frame clones and leaves some out. The profile covers about 1 million clones, with about three quarters appearing a single time and less than 1.5% taken by the ten largest. The sample taken for sequencing was memory CD4+ T cells sorted from blood. These receptors all come from a man in his late teens or twenties in good health. Each CDR3 is given with its conserved first and last residue. The D gene is left open where the match is weak. Size tells how often a clone was seen (once, few, many) or the class of an expanded clone, and some rows leave it out.

J	D	V	size	DNA	CDR3
TRBJ1-5	TRBD1	TRBV6-1	-	TGTGCCAGCAGTGAAGCCGCAGGGGGTAATAGGGAGCCCCAGCATTTT	CASSEAAGGNREPQHF
TRBJ2-2	-	TRBV6-5	once	TGTGCCAGCACCTTATTAGGGGACGGGGAGCTGTTTTTT	CASTLLGDGELFF
TRBJ2-3	-	TRBV9	-	TGTGCCAGCAGCGTAGGCTGCCCCCCCCACACAGATACGCAGTATTTT	CASSVGCPPHTDTQYF
TRBJ2-1	-	TRBV7-2	once	TGTGCCAGCAGCTTAGAAGCCCCCGCGATCAATGAGCAGTTCTTC	CASSLEAPAINEQFF
TRBJ1-1	-	TRBV28	few	TGTGCCAGCAGTTTATTGCCGGGCCTGTTGGCTGAAGCTTTCTTT	CASSLLPGLLAEAFF
TRBJ1-5	TRBD1	TRBV19	-	TGTGCCAGTAGTACTAACAGGGGAAGTCAGCCCCAGCATTTT	CASSTNRGSQPQHF
TRBJ1-3	-	TRBV6-6	-	TGTGCCAGCAGCAGTCGCGGGTTCGCTGGAAACACCATATATTTT	CASSSRGFAGNTIYF
TRBJ1-6	TRBD1	TRBV9	-	TGTGCCAGCAGCGTACGAGAGTTCCGGGTCCCCCGGGACAGGGCGTGCAATTCACCCCTCCACTTT	CASSVREFRVPRDRACNSPLHF
TRBJ1-6	-	TRBV28	-	TGTGCCAGCATGGAGAGGGACGGACTTAATTCACCCCTCCACTTT	CASMERDGLNSPLHF
TRBJ2-4	TRBD2	TRBV2	-	TGTGCCAGCAGTGGGGCCCCCGGGGGGGCGAACATTCAGTACTTC	CASSGAPGGANIQYF
TRBJ1-5	TRBD1	TRBV5-5	-	TGTGCCAGCAGCTGGGACAGGGGAGATCAGCCCCAGCATTTT	CASSWDRGDQPQHF
TRBJ1-1	-	TRBV7-2	-	TGTGCCAGCAGCTTAGTGGCAACCGTAGCTTTCTTT	CASSLVATVAFF
TRBJ1-1	-	TRBV19	-	TGTGCCAGTAAAATCGGGCGGTTCACTGAAGCTTTCTTT	CASKIGRFTEAFF
TRBJ2-5	TRBD2	TRBV2	-	TGTGCCAGCAGGGCACTAGCGTCCCGGGAGACCCAGTACTTC	CASRALASRETQYF
TRBJ2-7	TRBD1	TRBV18	once	TGTGCCAGCTCACCATTACAGGGGGCGGGTTCCGAGCAGTACTTC	CASSPLQGAGSEQYF
TRBJ2-1	-	TRBV12-5	many	TGTGCTACTCGGGAGTACAATGAGCAGTTCTTC	CATREYNEQFF
TRBJ2-1	-	TRBV4-3	-	TGCGCCAGCAGCCAAGAGACAGGCCCAAGTGAGCAGTTCTTC	CASSQETGPSEQFF
TRBJ1-1	TRBD1	TRBV28	-	TGTGCCAGCAGTCTAGGACAGGGGATAGGGGGAGGGGCTTTCTTT	CASSLGQGIGGGAFF
TRBJ2-2	-	TRBV4-2	-	TGTGCCAGCAGCCATCTCGGGACCAAAATCTCCGGGGAGCTGTTTTTT	CASSHLGTKISGELFF
TRBJ1-6	-	TRBV6-6	-	TGTGCCAGCAGTCCGGAGGGGACACCTAATTCACCCCTCCACTTT	CASSPEGTPNSPLHF
TRBJ1-1	TRBD1	TRBV14	-	TGTGCCAGCAGCCCTCGGACAGGGAGCACTGAAGCTTTCTTT	CASSPRTGSTEAFF
TRBJ1-4	-	TRBV7-8	once	TGTGCCAGCAGCTTAGCGTTTAGGGGGGAAAAACTGTTTTTT	CASSLAFRGEKLFF
TRBJ2-2	-	TRBV7-9	-	TGTGCCAGCGGATCAGGGATTTACACCGGGGAGCTGTTTTTT	CASGSGIYTGELFF
TRBJ2-2	TRBD2	TRBV7-6	few	TGTGCCAGCAGCTTGGGCGTCGGGGGGGCCACCGGGGAGCTGTTTTTT	CASSLGVGGATGELFF
TRBJ2-3	TRBD1	TRBV10-3	-	TGTGCCATCAGTGCGGACAGGGGGAGAGATACGCAGTATTTT	CAISADRGRDTQYF